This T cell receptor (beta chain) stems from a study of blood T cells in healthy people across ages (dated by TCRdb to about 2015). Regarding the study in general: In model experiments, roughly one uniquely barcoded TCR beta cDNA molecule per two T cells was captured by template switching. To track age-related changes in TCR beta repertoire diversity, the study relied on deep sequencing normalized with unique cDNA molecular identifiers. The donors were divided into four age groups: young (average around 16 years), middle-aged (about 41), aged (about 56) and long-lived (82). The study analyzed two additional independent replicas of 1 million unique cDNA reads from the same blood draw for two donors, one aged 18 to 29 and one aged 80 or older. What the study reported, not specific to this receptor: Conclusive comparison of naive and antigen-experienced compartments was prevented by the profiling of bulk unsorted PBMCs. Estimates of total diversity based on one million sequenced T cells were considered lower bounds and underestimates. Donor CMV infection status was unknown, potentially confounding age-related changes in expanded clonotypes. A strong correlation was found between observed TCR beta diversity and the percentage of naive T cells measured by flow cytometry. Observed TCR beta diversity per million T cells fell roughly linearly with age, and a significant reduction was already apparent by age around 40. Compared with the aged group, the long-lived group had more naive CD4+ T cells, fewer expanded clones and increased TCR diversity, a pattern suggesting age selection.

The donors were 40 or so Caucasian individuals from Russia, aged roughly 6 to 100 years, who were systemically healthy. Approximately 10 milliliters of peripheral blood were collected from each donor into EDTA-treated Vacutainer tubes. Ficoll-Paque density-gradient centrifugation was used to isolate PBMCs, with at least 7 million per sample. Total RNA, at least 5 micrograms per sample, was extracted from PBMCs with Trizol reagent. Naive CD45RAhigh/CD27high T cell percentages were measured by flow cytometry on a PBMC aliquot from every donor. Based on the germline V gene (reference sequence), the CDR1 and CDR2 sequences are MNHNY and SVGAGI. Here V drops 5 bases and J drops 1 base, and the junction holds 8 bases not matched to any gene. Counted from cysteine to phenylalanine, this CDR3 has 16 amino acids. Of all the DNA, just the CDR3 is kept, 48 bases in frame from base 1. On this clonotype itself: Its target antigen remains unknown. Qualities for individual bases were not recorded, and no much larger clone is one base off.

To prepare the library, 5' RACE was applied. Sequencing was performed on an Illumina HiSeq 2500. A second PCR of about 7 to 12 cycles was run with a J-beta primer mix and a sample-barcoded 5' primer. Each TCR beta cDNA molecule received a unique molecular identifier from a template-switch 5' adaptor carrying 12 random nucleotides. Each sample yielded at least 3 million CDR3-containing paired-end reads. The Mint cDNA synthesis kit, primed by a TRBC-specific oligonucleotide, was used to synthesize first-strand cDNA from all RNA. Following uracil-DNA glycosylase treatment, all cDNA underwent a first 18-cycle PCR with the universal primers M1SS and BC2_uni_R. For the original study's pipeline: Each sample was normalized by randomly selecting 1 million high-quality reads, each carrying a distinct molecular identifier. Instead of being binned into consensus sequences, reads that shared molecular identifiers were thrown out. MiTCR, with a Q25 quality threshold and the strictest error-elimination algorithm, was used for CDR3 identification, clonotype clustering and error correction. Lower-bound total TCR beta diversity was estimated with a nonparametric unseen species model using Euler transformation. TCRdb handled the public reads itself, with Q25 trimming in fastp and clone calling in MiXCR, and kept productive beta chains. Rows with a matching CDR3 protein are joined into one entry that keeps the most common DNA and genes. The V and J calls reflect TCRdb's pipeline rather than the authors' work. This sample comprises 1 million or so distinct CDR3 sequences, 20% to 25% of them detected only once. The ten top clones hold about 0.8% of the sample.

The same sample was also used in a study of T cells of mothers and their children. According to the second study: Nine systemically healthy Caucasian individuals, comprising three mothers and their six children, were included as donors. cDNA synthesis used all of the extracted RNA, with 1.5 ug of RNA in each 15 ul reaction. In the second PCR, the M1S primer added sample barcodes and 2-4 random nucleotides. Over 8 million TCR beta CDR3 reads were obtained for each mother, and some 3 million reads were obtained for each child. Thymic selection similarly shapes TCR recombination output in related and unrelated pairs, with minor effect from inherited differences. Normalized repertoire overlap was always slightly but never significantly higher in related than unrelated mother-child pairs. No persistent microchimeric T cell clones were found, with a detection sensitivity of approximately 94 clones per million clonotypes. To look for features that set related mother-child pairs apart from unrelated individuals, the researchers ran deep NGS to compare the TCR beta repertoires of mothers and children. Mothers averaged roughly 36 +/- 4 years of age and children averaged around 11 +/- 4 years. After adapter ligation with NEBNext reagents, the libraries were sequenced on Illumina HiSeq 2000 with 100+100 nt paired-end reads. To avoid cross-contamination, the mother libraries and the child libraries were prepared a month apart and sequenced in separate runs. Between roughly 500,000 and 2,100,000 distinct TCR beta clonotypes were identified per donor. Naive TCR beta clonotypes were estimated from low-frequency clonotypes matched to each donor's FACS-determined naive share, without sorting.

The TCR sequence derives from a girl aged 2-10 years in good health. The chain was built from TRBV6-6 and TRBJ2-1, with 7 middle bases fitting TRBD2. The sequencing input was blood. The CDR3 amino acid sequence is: CASSHLGGSSYNEQFF. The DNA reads TGTGCCAGCAGTCACTTGGGCGGGAGTTCCTACAATGAGCAGTTCTTC.